The T cell receptor (beta chain) described here comes from a study of cytomegalovirus exposure and HLA in healthy donors. In germline, CDR1 is MNHNY, CDR2 SVGAGI (reference sequence). This CDR3 region has 15 residues. V shed 6 bases and J shed 2 bases, with 17 bases lying between them. The repertoire was sequenced with immunoSEQ multiplex PCR; TCRdb's copy has only in-frame clones and lacks some. Of under 150,000 clones listed, about 88% were seen once; the top ten hold roughly 9%. Sequences were obtained from PBMCs. The chain has TRBV6-6 and TRBJ2-7; perhaps TRBD2 as D (6 bases). This sequence originates from a young man in good health and CMV-seropositive. The CDR3 nucleotides are TGTGCCAGCAGCCGCGGTTTAGCGGATACCTACGAGCAGTACTTC. This gives the protein CASSRGLADTYEQYF.